This T cell receptor (beta chain) was found in a study of breast tumors, draining lymph nodes, adjacent tissues. Sample share makes this clonotype medium-sized. Germline values: CDR1 LNHNV, CDR2 YYDKDF (reference sequence). This CDR3 region has 19 residues. V was clipped by 3 bases and J by 1 base; unmatched bases: 17. TCRdb itself ran the multiplex PCR reads through MiXCR, one entry per CDR3 protein. The table includes about 22,000 distinct CDR3 sequences, about 38% detected once. This chain joins TRBV15 and TRBJ2-5; 7 bases match TRBD1. Material for sequencing was breast tumor tissue. This TCR came from a female donor with breast cancer. Some clones in this sample may be carry-over from other donors' samples. The CDR3 here is CATSSPLPGQPIRQETQYF. In DNA form, the CDR3 reads TGTGCCACCAGCAGCCCTCTACCGGGACAGCCAATCCGCCAAGAGACCCAGTACTTC.